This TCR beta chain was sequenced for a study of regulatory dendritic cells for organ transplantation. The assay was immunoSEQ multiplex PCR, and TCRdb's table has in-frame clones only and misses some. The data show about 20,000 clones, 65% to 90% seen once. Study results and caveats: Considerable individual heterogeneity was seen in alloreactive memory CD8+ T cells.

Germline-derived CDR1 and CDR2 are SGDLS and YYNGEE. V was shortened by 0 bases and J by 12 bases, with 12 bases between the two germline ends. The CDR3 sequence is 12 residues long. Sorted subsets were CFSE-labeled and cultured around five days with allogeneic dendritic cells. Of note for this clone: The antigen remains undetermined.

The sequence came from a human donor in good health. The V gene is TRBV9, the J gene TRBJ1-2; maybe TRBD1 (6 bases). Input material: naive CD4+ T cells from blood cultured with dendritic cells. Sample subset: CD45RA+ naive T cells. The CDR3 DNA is TGTGCCAGCAGCGTAGCTATGGGGGGCCACACCTTC. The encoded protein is CASSVAMGGHTF.